This TCR beta chain stems from a study of patients and donors after allogeneic stem cell transplantation. TCRdb ran MiXCR on the RT-PCR reads and lists one entry per CDR3 protein. The top ten clones hold under 14% of a sample with about 210,000 distinct CDR3 sequences, about 38% of them seen once. The origin of this receptor is a human donor who was either an allogeneic HSCT recipient or a stem cell or donor lymphocyte infusion donor (not recorded which). It is not recorded whose cells these are; they may come from a transplant donor. Sequenced material: blood, either unsorted or a sorted T cell fraction (not recorded which).

The CDR3 DNA reads TGTGCCATCAGTGAGCCAGGACAGGCAAAGGGGGATGGCTACACCTTC. This gives the protein CAISEPGQAKGDGYTF. The V call is TRBV10-3, the J call TRBJ1-2, with 7 positions matching TRBD1. Germline assignment: CDR1 ENHRY and CDR2 SYGVKD. J gave up 6 bases and V 2 bases, and 12 bases lay outside the gene matches. CDR3 length: 16 residues.